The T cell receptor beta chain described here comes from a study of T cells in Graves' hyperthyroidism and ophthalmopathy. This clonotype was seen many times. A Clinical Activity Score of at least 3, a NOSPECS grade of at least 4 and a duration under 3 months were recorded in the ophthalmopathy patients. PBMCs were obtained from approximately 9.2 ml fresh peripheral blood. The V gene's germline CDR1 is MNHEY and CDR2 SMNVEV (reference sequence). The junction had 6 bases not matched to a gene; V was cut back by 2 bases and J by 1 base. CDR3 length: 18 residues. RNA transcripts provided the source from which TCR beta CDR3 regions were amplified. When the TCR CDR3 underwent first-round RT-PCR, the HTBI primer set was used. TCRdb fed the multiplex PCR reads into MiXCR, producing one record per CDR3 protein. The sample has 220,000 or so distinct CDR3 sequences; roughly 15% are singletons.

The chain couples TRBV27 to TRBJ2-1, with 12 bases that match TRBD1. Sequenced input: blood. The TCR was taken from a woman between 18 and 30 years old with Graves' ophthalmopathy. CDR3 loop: CASSLRDRGQGSYNEQFF. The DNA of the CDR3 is TGTGCCAGCAGTTTAAGGGACAGGGGGCAGGGGTCCTACAATGAGCAGTTCTTC.